The clone carrying this T cell receptor (beta chain) was observed a handful of times. This specimen belongs to a study of T cells after yellow fever vaccination. Template-switching 5'RACE yielded the TCR cDNA; a universal primer site and UMIs were added in the process. From the 5' RACE reads, TCRdb called clonotypes with MiXCR, one entry per CDR3 protein. Of more than 350,000 distinct CDR3 sequences detected, 11% appear once; the ten largest clones hold roughly 18%. CDR1 is MNHEY, CDR2 SVGEGT, per germline. This CDR3 region has 16 residues. After removal of 2 bases from V and 9 bases from J, the junction contained 5 bases not matched to a gene.

The material sequenced was PBMCs, taken on the day of the first yellow fever vaccination. The chain is built from TRBV6-2 or TRBV6-3 and TRBJ1-6; TRBD1 matches at 12 bases. The receptor was isolated from a man younger than 35 who received the YFV17D yellow fever vaccine. The CDR3 nucleotides read TGTGCCAGCAGTTACGGGACAGGGGGCGCCGGTTCACCCCTCCACTTT. It translates to CASSYGTGGAGSPLHF.